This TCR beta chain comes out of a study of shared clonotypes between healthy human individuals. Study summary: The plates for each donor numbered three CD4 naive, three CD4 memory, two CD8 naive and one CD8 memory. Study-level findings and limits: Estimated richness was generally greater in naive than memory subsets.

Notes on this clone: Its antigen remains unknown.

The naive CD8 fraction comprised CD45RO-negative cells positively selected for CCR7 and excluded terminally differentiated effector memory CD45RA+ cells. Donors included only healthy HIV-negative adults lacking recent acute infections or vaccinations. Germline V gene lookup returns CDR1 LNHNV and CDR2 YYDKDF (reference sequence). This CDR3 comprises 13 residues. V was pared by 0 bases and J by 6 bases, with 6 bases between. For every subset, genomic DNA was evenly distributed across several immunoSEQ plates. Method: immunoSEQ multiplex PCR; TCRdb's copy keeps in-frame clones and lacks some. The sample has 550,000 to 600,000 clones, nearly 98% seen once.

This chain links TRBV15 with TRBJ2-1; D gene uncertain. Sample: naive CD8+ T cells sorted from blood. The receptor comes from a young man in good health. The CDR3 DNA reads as TGTGCCACCAGCAGAGATGTGGCCAATGAGCAGTTCTTC. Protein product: CATSRDVANEQFF.